The 20 T cell receptor beta chains listed next were all sequenced from one sample in a study of T cells in Graves' hyperthyroidism and ophthalmopathy. Amplified TCR beta CDR3 regions came from RNA transcripts. TCR CDR3 regions were first amplified by RT-PCR with HTBI primers. From the multiplex PCR reads, TCRdb called clonotypes with MiXCR, one entry per CDR3 protein. The data show hundreds of thousands of distinct CDR3 sequences, with around 21% seen just once and 34% held by the top ten. Sequencing was done on a sample of blood. The receptors derive from a man younger than 45 with Graves' ophthalmopathy.

The V and J genes are TRBV25-1 and TRBJ1-5; D is uncertain. CDR3 size: 15 residues. V was clipped by 6 bases and J by 2 bases, with 14 bases between them. Germline V gives CDR1 MGHDK, CDR2 SYGVNS. The chain's CDR3 is CASSRGGVGNQPQHF. The DNA of the CDR3 is TGTGCCAGCAGCCGAGGCGGGGTAGGCAATCAGCCCCAGCATTTT.

The chain couples TRBV5-4 to TRBJ2-5; 10 bases map to TRBD1. The CDR3 loop spans 15 amino acids. With V trimmed by 4 bases and J by 5 bases, 8 bases remained unmatched. Germline values: CDR1 SGHNT, CDR2 YYREEE (reference sequence). The chain's CDR3 is CASSGGTGVKETQYF. The CDR3, as DNA: TGTGCCAGCAGCGGGGGGACAGGGGTGAAGGAGACCCAGTACTTC.

This clonotype was seen a few times. The rearrangement links TRBV3-1 to TRBJ2-1; D is possibly TRBD2 (5 bases). The V gene's germline CDR1 is LGHDT and CDR2 YNNKEL (reference sequence). V lost 3 bases to trimming and J lost 4 bases, with 13 bases between them. The CDR3 is 15 residues long. The CDR3 sequence is CASSQDGNFYNEQFF. CDR3 nucleotide sequence: TGTGCCAGCAGCCAGGACGGGAACTTTTACAATGAGCAGTTCTTC.

There are many counts of this clonotype. This chain joins TRBV12-3 or TRBV12-4 and TRBJ2-4; possibly TRBD2 for D (5 bases). The CDR3 spans 16 residues. V lost 5 bases and J lost 0, with 14 bases in between. In nucleotides, the CDR3 is TGTGCCAGCAGTCTTCTCGAGGGCCTAGCCAAAAACATTCAGTACTTC. Translating it yields CASSLLEGLAKNIQYF.

This clonotype was counted ten times or more. The genes are TRBV12-3 or TRBV12-4 and TRBJ1-1, with TRBD1 matching 10 bases. V shed 3 bases and J 0 bases; nucleotides not matched to a gene: 4. This CDR3 contains 16 residues. CDR3 sequence: CASSFGQGVMNTEAFF. CDR3 in DNA: TGTGCCAGCAGTTTCGGACAGGGGGTGATGAACACTGAAGCTTTCTTT.

For this clonotype: One junction end disagrees with the germline gene, perhaps due to a read error. The CDR3 sequence is CAGSVLGDGGETQYF. The CDR3 bases are TGTGCCGGCAGCGTACTGGGGGACGGTGGAGAGACCCAGTACTTC. J is TRBJ2-5 and V is TRBV9; D tentatively fits TRBD1 or TRBD2 (5 bases each). In germline, CDR1 is SGDLS, CDR2 YYNGEE. The CDR3 contains 15 residues. The full variable domain, in which reference TRBV9 and TRBJ2-5 provide the parts outside the CDR3, is DSGVTQTPKHLITATGQRVTLRCSPRSGDLSVYWYQQSLDQGLQFLIQYYNGEERAKGNILERFSAQQFPDLHSELNLSSLELGDSALYFCAGSVLGDGGETQYFGPGTRLLVL.

V gene TRBV5-1 combines with J gene TRBJ1-1; a possible D gene is TRBD1 (5 bases). This CDR3 region has 16 residues. Trimming stripped 2 bases from V and 1 base from J, with 15 bases between. Germline-derived CDR1 and CDR2 are SGHRS and YFSETQ. CDR3 region: CASSFNIPGQNTEAFF. Written as DNA, the CDR3 is TGCGCCAGCAGCTTTAATATCCCCGGACAGAACACTGAAGCTTTCTTT. The full variable domain, in which reference TRBV5-1 and TRBJ1-1 provide the parts outside the CDR3, is KAGVTQTPRYLIKTRGQQVTLSCSPISGHRSVSWYQQTPGQGLQFLFEYFSETQRNKGNFPGRFSGRQFSNSRSEMNVSTLELGDSALYLCASSFNIPGQNTEAFFGQGTRLTVV.

V gene TRBV12-3 or TRBV12-4 combines with J gene TRBJ2-1; D is perhaps TRBD2 (6 bases). Deletions cut 3 bases from V and 8 bases from J, with 17 bases between. This CDR3 has 15 residues. CDR3 sequence reads: CASSFPGGGGYEQFF. The CDR3 coding sequence is TGTGCCAGCAGTTTTCCCGGGGGAGGAGGGTATGAGCAGTTCTTC.

The V call is TRBV12-3 or TRBV12-4, the J call TRBJ2-1, with TRBD2 matching 7 bases. The trim removed 5 bases at V and 6 bases at J, leaving 10 bases unmatched. CDR3 length: 15 residues. This CDR3 is CASSPGLSGVNEQFF. CDR3 DNA: TGTGCCAGCAGTCCGGGACTATCGGGAGTCAATGAGCAGTTCTTC.

This clonotype has at least ten counts. The rearrangement joins TRBV7-8 to TRBJ1-5, with D tentatively TRBD1 (5 bases). CDR3 length equals 17 residues. Trimming removed 2 bases at V and 6 bases at J, with 20 bases between. Germline-derived CDR1 and CDR2 are SGHVS and FQNEAQ. CDR3 nucleotide sequence: TGTGCCAGCAGCTTACGCCGGACAACTCATCCCCGTCAGCCCCAGCATTTT. Protein: CASSLRRTTHPRQPQHF.

This clonotype has just a few counts. This chain links TRBV7-9 with TRBJ2-3; 9 bases line up with TRBD2. Germline-derived CDR1 and CDR2 are SEHNR and FQNEAQ (reference sequence). With V trimmed by 2 bases and J by 4 bases, 7 bases remained unmatched. CDR3 length: 16 amino acids. CDR3 bases: TGTGCCAGCAGCTTATCCGCTAGCGGGGACCCAGATACGCAGTATTTT. This gives the protein CASSLSASGDPDTQYF.

Of note for this clonotype: This may be a read error: a much more frequent sequence differs by one nucleotide. Given the absence of the conserved phenylalanine or tryptophan at the CDR3 end, a read error is likely. V is TRBV6-5 and J is TRBJ1-1; TRBD1 matches at 8 bases. Germline CDR1 and CDR2: MNHEY and SVGAGI. This CDR3 region has 15 residues. Trimming at V came to 4 bases and at J to 1 base, leaving 5 bases not matched to a gene. CDR3 amino acids: CASSFPGTGNTEAFL. DNA of the CDR3: TGTGCCAGCAGTTTTCCCGGGACAGGGAACACTGAAGCTTTCCTT.

The table lists this clonotype with a few counts. The J gene is TRBJ2-7, the V gene TRBV20-1; 9 bases are shared with TRBD1. Trimming cost V 2 bases and J 2 bases; bases outside gene matches: 4. In germline, CDR1 is DFQATT, CDR2 SNEGSKA (reference sequence). The CDR3 loop spans 14 amino acids. The CDR3 DNA sequence: TGCAGTGCTAGACCCGGGACAGGGCCCTACGAGCAGTACTTC. Translation: CSARPGTGPYEQYF.

On this clonotype: Here the CDR3 omits its conserved ending phenylalanine or tryptophan, so a read error is the likely source. CDR3 residues: CASSLGTGALDTEAFL. The CDR3 DNA follows: TGTGCCAGCAGCCTCGGGACAGGGGCCCTGGACACTGAAGCTTTCCTT. The chain employs TRBV6-1 and TRBJ1-1; 10 bases agree with TRBD1. CDR1 is MNHNS and CDR2 is SASEGT in the germline V gene. This CDR3 region has 16 residues. V lost 6 bases and J lost 3; bases outside the gene matches: 10.

Points on this clonotype: A much larger clone lies a single base off, so this may be a read error. This rearrangement joins TRBV3-1 to TRBJ1-2, with 9 nucleotides matching TRBD1. The germline gives CDR1 LGHDT, CDR2 YNNKEL (reference sequence). The CDR3 is 15 residues long. The CDR3 DNA is TGTACCAGCGGGACCGGGACAGGGTTTCACTATGGCTACACCTTC. Its translation is CTSGTGTGFHYGYTF.

Turning to this clonotype: One end of the junction does not line up with germline, which may come from a read error. This chain uses TRBV5-1 with TRBJ2-3; D may be TRBD1 or TRBD2 (5 bases each). Germline CDR1 and CDR2: SGHRS and YFSETQ. The CDR3 contains 14 residues. The CDR3 region has the DNA TGCACCAGCAGCTTGGGACGGGAAGTCGATACGCAGTATTTT. This codes for CTSSLGREVDTQYF. The full variable domain, in which reference TRBV5-1 and TRBJ2-3 provide the parts outside the CDR3, is KAGVTQTPRYLIKTRGQQVTLSCSPISGHRSVSWYQQTPGQGLQFLFEYFSETQRNKGNFPGRFSGRQFSNSRSEMNVSTLELGDSALYLCTSSLGREVDTQYFGPGTRLTVL.

This chain joins TRBV5-1 and TRBJ2-1; D is uncertain. Trimming shortened V by 2 bases and J by 5 bases, and 11 bases separated the two germline ends. CDR1 and CDR2 from the germline V gene are SGHRS and YFSETQ. CDR3 size: 14 residues. The CDR3 nucleotides read TGCGCCAGCAGCTTAATATTAGGGAACAATGAGCAGTTCTTC. Amino acid sequence: CASSLILGNNEQFF.

This clonotype was observed a handful of times. V and J are TRBV30 and TRBJ1-1; TRBD1 is a possible D gene (6 bases). V lost 3 bases, J lost 0 bases, and 11 bases lay in between. CDR3 size: 14 residues. CDR1 GTSNPN and CDR2 SVGIG come from the germline V gene (reference sequence). The DNA for the CDR3 is TGTGCCTGGAGCGGACAGTCTATGAACACTGAAGCTTTCTTT. It specifies CAWSGQSMNTEAFF.

In DNA form, the CDR3 reads TGCAGTGCTAGAGATTCTAGCGGGAGGGGATGCAATGAGCAGTTCTTC. Translating gives CSARDSSGRGCNEQFF. The chain recombines TRBV20-1 with TRBJ2-1, with 12 bases lining up with TRBD2. The V segment lost 0 bases and the J segment 6 bases; nucleotides outside the gene matches: 6. The germline V gene has CDR1 DFQATT and CDR2 SNEGSKA (reference sequence). The CDR3 length is 16 residues.

The count of this clonotype is one. This may be a read error, as it is one base from a much larger clone. The rearrangement uses TRBV7-9 and TRBJ2-7, with D uncertain. This CDR3 has 15 residues. Germline V gives CDR1 SEHNR, CDR2 FQNEAQ (reference sequence). Trimming removed 5 bases from V and 3 bases from J, with 17 bases in between. The CDR3 sequence: CASSPIDIRVYEQYF. The CDR3 DNA is TGTGCCAGCAGCCCTATTGATATCCGAGTCTACGAGCAGTACTTC.